This TCR beta chain originates from a study of lymphopenia after photon versus proton radiotherapy. The CDR3 totals 11 residues. The V end lost 0 bases, the J end lost 14 bases, and 5 bases lay between the germline ends. CDR1 and CDR2 (germline): SGHDN, FVKESK. The method was immunoSEQ multiplex PCR; TCRdb's version includes in-frame clones alone and lacks a portion of them. This table holds more than 15,000 clones, 75% to 90% found once. On this clone: Antigen specificity is unknown.

Findings of the study overall: Under photons, naive T cells and diversity fell while effector/memory populations rose. Better survival with proton therapy was suggested as possible, not demonstrated. In patients who died, overall survival fell as post-nadir TCR diversity dropped more. Oligoclonal CD8+ Temra expansion after nadir drove photon patients' diversity drop.

The rearrangement uses TRBV14 and TRBJ1-6; D unclear. The input for sequencing was peripheral blood, taken from a patient treated with proton-based radiotherapy. This TCR derives from a woman aged 55-69 years with cholangiocarcinoma. Some clones in this sample may be carry-over from other donors' samples. CDR3 coding DNA: TGTGCCAGCAGCCAAGAGGCAACCCTCCACTTT. Its translation is CASSQEATLHF.